Shown below are 2 T cell receptor beta chains from a single sample sequenced in a study of blood T cell repertoires in COVID-19. Using immunoSEQ multiplex PCR, the repertoire was profiled, and TCRdb retains in-frame clones only, with some absent. The data contain roughly 110,000 clones, about two thirds of them singletons. Sequencing was performed on peripheral blood. These receptors were taken from a human donor with acute or convalescent COVID-19. The donor label of this sample is uncertain.

This clone has a single count. The chain has TRBV24-1 and TRBJ2-7, with a tentative D call TRBD1 (5 bases). In germline, CDR1 is KGHDR, CDR2 SFDVKD. The CDR3 length is 17 residues. Trimming pared 5 bases from V and 0 bases from J, leaving 19 bases between. CDR3 loop: CATSGHSRAVSSYEQYV. Here the CDR3 DNA reads TGTGCCACCAGTGGACACAGCAGGGCGGTGAGCTCCTACGAGCAGTACGTC.

This clone was detected ten times or more. The chain links TRBV28 to TRBJ1-1; D unresolved. The CDR3 extends over 13 amino acids. CDR1 is MDHEN and CDR2 is SYDVKM in the germline V gene. Trimming cost V 1 base and J 10 bases, with 13 bases left between them. The CDR3 region is CASSLLFDIGAFF. CDR3 DNA: TGTGCCAGCAGTTTATTGTTCGATATCGGAGCTTTCTTT.